This paragraph covers one TCR beta chain sequence. Antigen: not known. The V gene's germline CDR1 is GTSNPN and CDR2 SVGIG (reference sequence). Trimming cost V 2 bases and J 3 bases, with 14 bases left between them. There are 15 residues in the CDR3. Profiled with immunoSEQ multiplex PCR; TCRdb holds only in-frame clones, not every one. The sample yields 20,000 to 25,000 clones, 97% seen once. This entry belongs to a study of T cells in tuberculosis. Study overall: IGRA-negative adolescents, IGRA-positive adolescents with latent tuberculosis and adults with active tuberculosis formed this South African cohort. Study observations and caveats: Active tuberculosis patients had shorter CDR3-alpha; the beta difference was nonsignificant.

Each donor contributed 85,000 to 100,000 T cells on average, unsorted. Specimen: PBMCs. The TCR was taken from a donor aged 10-29 years with latent tuberculosis or without tuberculosis infection. This rearrangement joins TRBV30 to TRBJ2-4; D uncertain. DNA for the CDR3: TGTGCCTGGAGTCCCCCGCGTCTTGACAAAAACATTCAGTACTTC. This codes for CAWSPPRLDKNIQYF.